What follows describes a single T cell receptor beta chain. Profiling relied on immunoSEQ multiplex PCR, and the TCRdb table lists in-frame clones only, not all of them. Seen here are some 70,000 clones, roughly 84% observed once, and the top ten hold 2.1%. In germline, CDR1 is SGHAT, CDR2 FQNNGV. The CDR3 sequence is 18 residues long. V was clipped by 4 bases and J by 0 bases; unmatched bases: 6. The sample comes from a study of OX40 agonist ivuxolimab in advanced cancers. This chain links TRBV11-2 with TRBJ2-6, with 10 bases identical to TRBD2. The input for sequencing was CD4+ or CD8+ T cells sorted from blood, taken in a trial of the OX40 agonist ivuxolimab. This clonotype originated in an adult with an advanced solid tumor such as melanoma, head and neck, liver or kidney cancer. CDR3 amino acids: CASSSGLAGVSGANVLTF. The CDR3 DNA is TGTGCCAGCAGCTCAGGGCTAGCGGGAGTCTCTGGGGCCAACGTCCTGACTTTC.